The 14 T cell receptor beta chains presented below share a single source sample, sequenced in a study of spatial heterogeneity in lung cancer. Time point in this sample: sample taken at primary tumor resection. MiXCR, applied by TCRdb to the 5' RACE reads, yields one record per CDR3 protein. Of 6,500 or so distinct CDR3 sequences listed, around 11% are singletons. These receptors' antigens are unknown. Regarding the study as a whole: Expanded intratumoral alpha and beta TCR counts tracked tumor mutation counts.

Sequencing used lung tumor tissue, obtained at surgery. These TCRs come from a female donor with early-stage non-small cell lung cancer.

This clonotype was picked up many times. The chain is built from TRBV4-1 and TRBJ1-5; the D is unclear. Germline V lookup: CDR1 MGHRA, CDR2 YSYEKL. V gave up 1 base and J gave up 2 bases, with 9 bases separating them. There are 15 residues in the CDR3. Written as DNA, the CDR3 is TGCGCCAGCAGCCAAGGAGCCGGGGGCAATCAGCCCCAGCATTTT. Its translation is CASSQGAGGNQPQHF.

The chain is built from TRBV5-1 and TRBJ1-2; 7 nucleotides align to TRBD1. Germline trimming cut 0 bases from V and 4 bases from J; bases unmatched to any gene: 3. CDR3 length: 14 residues. Germline lookup yields CDR1 SGHRS and CDR2 YFSETQ. The chain's CDR3 is CASSLEGGGYGYTF. CDR3 DNA: TGCGCCAGCAGCTTGGAAGGGGGCGGCTATGGCTACACCTTC.

This rearrangement joins TRBV4-1 to TRBJ2-4; D might be TRBD2 (6 bases). Trimming left V 1 base short and J 9 bases short, with 10 bases between. This CDR3 is 13 amino acids long. Looked up from germline, CDR1 is MGHRA and CDR2 is YSYEKL. The CDR3 coding sequence is TGCGCCAGCAGCCAAGGTGCGGGGTTCATTCAGTACTTC. It encodes CASSQGAGFIQYF.

This chain joins TRBV6-5 and TRBJ2-7, with TRBD1 matching 7 bases. CDR3 size: 14 residues. Germline CDR1 and CDR2: MNHEY and SVGAGI. The V segment lost 5 bases and the J segment 6 bases; nucleotides outside the gene matches: 10. CDR3 protein: CASSQGQWGSEQYF. The CDR3 bases are TGTGCCAGCAGTCAGGGACAGTGGGGTAGCGAGCAGTACTTC.

In its sample, this clonotype ranks as medium-sized. The chain recombines TRBV7-2 with TRBJ1-5; D might be TRBD1 (6 bases). This CDR3 contains 16 residues. The germline gives CDR1 SGHTA, CDR2 FQGNSA. Trimming took 1 base from V and 4 from J, leaving 14 bases between them. The CDR3, as DNA: TGTGCCAGCAGCTTAGTTGGGGGGCTTGGGAATCAGCCCCAGCATTTT. Protein: CASSLVGGLGNQPQHF.

This sequence joins TRBV12-3 or TRBV12-4 and TRBJ1-2; no clear D gene. The CDR3 covers 14 residues. V lost 3 bases and J 2 bases, leaving 10 bases between the germline ends. The CDR3 protein is CASSFSSQNYGYTF. The CDR3 region has the DNA TGTGCCAGCAGTTTCTCGTCCCAAAACTATGGCTACACCTTC.

This clonotype was seen ten or more times. In nucleotides, the CDR3 is TGTGCCAGCAGTTTAGTTGGGACAGGGGTCGCTGAAGCTTTCTTT. This sequence encodes CASSLVGTGVAEAFF. The chain links TRBV28 to TRBJ1-1; 10 bases align to TRBD1. Unmatched junction bases numbered 6, after V lost 2 bases and J lost 6 bases. This CDR3 is built from 15 residues. CDR1 is MDHEN and CDR2 is SYDVKM in the germline V gene.

This clonotype has more than one count but fewer than ten. The chain links TRBV20-1 to TRBJ2-1; D may be TRBD2 (7 bases). With 4 bases removed from V and 0 bases from J, the gap between germline ends came to 10 bases. The germline CDR1 and CDR2 sequences are DFQATT and SNEGSKA (reference sequence). The CDR3 is 14 amino acids. CDR3 DNA: TGCAGTGCTACCGGGGGGCCCTCCTACAATGAGCAGTTCTTC. Translation gives CSATGGPSYNEQFF.

In its sample, this clonotype was seen once. This chain connects TRBV27 to TRBJ2-7; D unclear. The CDR3 consists of 12 residues. Deletions cut 5 bases from V and 0 bases from J, with 5 bases between. The germline V gene has CDR1 MNHEY and CDR2 SMNVEV (reference sequence). The CDR3 loop is CASSTSSYEQYF. The CDR3 DNA reads TGTGCCAGCAGTACAAGCTCCTACGAGCAGTACTTC.

The V and J genes are TRBV28 and TRBJ2-7; 7 bases map to TRBD2. V was clipped by 2 bases and J by 4 bases; unmatched bases: 2. Germline assignment: CDR1 MDHEN and CDR2 SYDVKM. The CDR3 has 13 residues. The CDR3 loop reads CASSLVGGYEQYF. Written as DNA, the CDR3 is TGTGCCAGCAGTTTAGTGGGGGGGTACGAGCAGTACTTC.

The rearrangement uses TRBV20-1 and TRBJ1-1; no clear D. This CDR3 has 14 amino acids. V lost 6 bases and J lost 1, with 15 bases in between. CDR1 is DFQATT, CDR2 SNEGSKA, per germline (reference sequence). The CDR3 sequence is CSATPFWPNTEAFF. In DNA form, the CDR3 reads TGCAGTGCCACGCCGTTTTGGCCGAACACTGAAGCTTTCTTT.

The chain has TRBV6-5 and TRBJ2-7; a possible D gene is TRBD2 (5 bases). V was cut by 6 bases and J by 6 bases, with 12 bases left in between. Looked up from germline, CDR1 is MNHEY and CDR2 is SVGAGI. The CDR3 consists of 12 residues. The CDR3 region has the DNA TGTGCCAGCAGGTCACTAGTCCTCGAGCAGTACTTC. Protein: CASRSLVLEQYF.

This clonotype is medium-sized by share. The V gene is TRBV5-1, the J gene TRBJ1-1; D possibly corresponds to TRBD1 (5 bases). The V and J ends lost 2 bases and 3 bases respectively, with 11 bases between them. The CDR3 contains 14 residues. Germline CDR1 and CDR2: SGHRS and YFSETQ. This chain's CDR3 is CASSLQASDTEAFF. As DNA, the CDR3 is TGCGCCAGCAGCTTACAGGCATCGGACACTGAAGCTTTCTTT.

This clonotype is termed medium-sized (0.01 to 0.1%). The chain uses TRBV3-1 and TRBJ1-2; 8 bases match TRBD1. The CDR3 is 15 amino acids. The V gene end was trimmed by 0 bases and the J gene end by 7 bases; junction bases not matched to a gene: 7. The germline CDR1 and CDR2 sequences are LGHDT and YNNKEL (reference sequence). The CDR3 DNA sequence: TGTGCCAGCAGCCAAGATAGCAGGGGGCTAGCTGGCTACACCTTC. Encoded protein: CASSQDSRGLAGYTF.